These 5 T cell receptor beta chains were sequenced from one sample in a study of blood T cell repertoires in COVID-19 (dated by TCRdb to 2019 to 2021). To prepare the library, the immunoSEQ multiplex PCR assay was applied. What TCRdb holds here is the immuneACCESS table cut down to in-frame rearrangements. Part of the clones is not present; checked against another copy, under half of the missing clones reflect an unresolved V gene, and the others are unexplained. Across this sample there are about 310,000 clones, with approximately 90% seen only once. The top ten constitute approximately 9.4% of the sample. Sequences were obtained from PBMCs or T cells enriched from blood (not recorded which). These receptors were obtained from a woman in her forties who had recovered from COVID-19.

This chain connects TRBV7-3 to TRBJ2-5; TRBD2 aligns across 9 bases. This CDR3 has 15 amino acids. CDR1 SGHTA and CDR2 FQGTGA come from the germline V gene. The junction had 8 bases not matched to a gene; V was cut back by 5 bases and J by 4 bases. CDR3 nucleotide sequence: TGTGCCAGCAGCAAACAAGCGGGGGGTGGAGAGACCCAGTACTTC. Translation: CASSKQAGGGETQYF.

The chain has TRBV28 and TRBJ1-2; 12 positions agree with TRBD1. Germline CDR1 and CDR2: MDHEN and SYDVKM. The CDR3 has 17 residues. V shed 4 bases, J shed 1 base, and the junction held 7 bases outside the gene matches. CDR3 sequence (DNA): TGTGCCAGCAGTTCGGGACAGGGGGCAACCCTTAACTATGGCTACACCTTC. It yields the protein CASSSGQGATLNYGYTF.

The chain combines TRBV28 with TRBJ2-7; 8 bases fit TRBD1. Losses at the gene ends were 0 bases for V and 3 bases for J; bases not matched to a gene: 4. The germline CDR1 and CDR2 sequences are MDHEN and SYDVKM. The CDR3 runs 15 residues. The CDR3 loop is CASSLWGTGSYEQYF. CDR3 bases: TGTGCCAGCAGTTTATGGGGGACAGGTAGCTACGAGCAGTACTTC.

This clone came up once. The chain's CDR3 is CAWSVMLGSDTQYF. The CDR3 region has the DNA TGTGCCTGGAGTGTAATGCTAGGCTCAGATACGCAGTATTTT. The chain has TRBV30 and TRBJ2-3; D ambiguous. Germline V gene lookup returns CDR1 GTSNPN and CDR2 SVGIG (reference sequence). Trimming cost V 0 bases and J 4 bases, with 11 bases left between them. This CDR3 contains 14 residues.

The chain combines TRBV3-1 (or the pseudogene TRBV3-2) with TRBJ2-7, with D unresolved. The CDR3 length is 11 residues. Germline CDR1 and CDR2: LGHDT and YNNKEL (reference sequence). V lost 0 bases and J lost 7, with 4 bases in between. The CDR3 protein is CASSQDAEQYF. CDR3 nucleotides: TGTGCCAGCAGCCAAGACGCGGAGCAGTACTTC.